This T cell receptor beta chain was obtained from a study of shared clonotypes between healthy human individuals. Study-level points and caveats: Generally, naive subsets came out with larger estimated richness than memory subsets. Clonotypes shared by all four sorted-subset donors had higher generation probabilities than non-shared clonotypes.

Germline V CDR1 and CDR2: LNHDA, SQIVND (reference sequence). V lost 5 bases to trimming and J lost 7 bases, with 12 bases between them. The length of the CDR3 is 13 residues. With respect to this clone: The antigen is not known.

Genomic DNA belonging to each subset was distributed in equal measure over several immunoSEQ plates. Method: immunoSEQ multiplex PCR; TCRdb's copy keeps in-frame clones and lacks some. The table shows roughly 1,000,000 clones, with roughly 74% occurring only once. This receptor was identified in a young man in good health. Some clones in this sample may be carry-over from other donors' samples. The chain links TRBV19 to TRBJ1-5; D is possibly TRBD1 (5 bases). Sequencing was done on a sample of memory CD4+ T cells from PBMCs. Sample subset: CD45RA-negative fraction. CDR3 protein: CASSLATGQPQHF. In DNA form, the CDR3 reads TGTGCCAGTAGTCTCGCAACAGGCCAGCCCCAGCATTTT. Complete variable domain (other parts from reference TRBV19 and TRBJ1-5): DGGITQSPKYLFRKEGQNVTLSCEQNLNHDAMYWYRQDPGQGLRLIYYSQIVNDFQKGDIAEGYSVSREKKESFPLTVTSAQKNPTAFYLCASSLATGQPQHFGDGTRLSIL.